This entry lists 19 T cell receptor beta chains sequenced from one sample in a study of shared clonotypes between healthy human individuals. Sequencing used immunoSEQ multiplex PCR; TCRdb keeps in-frame clones, though not all of them. The table has hundreds of thousands of clones, about 92% seen once. The naive CD8 fraction comprised CD45RO-negative cells positively selected for CCR7 and excluded terminally differentiated effector memory CD45RA+ cells. Sequences were obtained from naive CD8+ T cells sorted from blood. All receptors come from a man between 25 and 39 years old in good health.

The rearrangement links TRBV7-9 to TRBJ2-7; 7 positions match TRBD1. CDR3 length equals 15 residues. Germline CDR1 reads SEHNR; CDR2 reads FQNEAQ (reference sequence). V dropped 1 base and J dropped 4; count of bases not matched to a gene: 7. In nucleotides, the CDR3 is TGTGCCAGCAGCTTAGGACAGGGCGTGAGGTACGAGCAGTACTTC. Protein sequence: CASSLGQGVRYEQYF.

The CDR3 protein is CASSPGTGIGYEQYF. The CDR3 coding sequence is TGTGCCAGCAGCCCCGGGACAGGGATCGGGTACGAGCAGTACTTC. The chain employs TRBV7-9 and TRBJ2-7, with 9 bases identical to TRBD1. Trimming at V came to 5 bases and at J to 4 bases, leaving 9 bases not matched to a gene. This CDR3 has 15 amino acids. The germline gives CDR1 SEHNR, CDR2 FQNEAQ (reference sequence).

A single count supports this clone. V usage is TRBV7-9 and J usage is TRBJ2-3, with D perhaps TRBD2 (5 bases). Trimming removed 5 bases at V and 2 bases at J, with 14 bases between. Germline V lookup: CDR1 SEHNR, CDR2 FQNEAQ (reference sequence). There are 15 residues in the CDR3. CDR3 residues: CASSPRDYPTDTQYF. CDR3 DNA: TGTGCCAGCAGCCCCCGGGATTATCCCACAGATACGCAGTATTTT.

The gene calls are TRBV6-1 and TRBJ2-7; 12 nucleotides match TRBD2. The junction had 4 bases not matched to a gene; V was cut back by 7 bases and J by 3 bases. Germline lookup yields CDR1 MNHNS and CDR2 SASEGT. This CDR3 contains 14 residues. The CDR3 region is CASITSGRFYEQYF. The CDR3 DNA follows: TGTGCCAGCATTACTAGCGGGAGGTTCTACGAGCAGTACTTC.

This clone was recorded at least ten times. This chain joins TRBV27 and TRBJ1-2; 10 positions agree with TRBD1. The CDR3 has 16 residues. Per germline, CDR1 MNHEY and CDR2 SMNVEV (reference sequence). The V and J ends lost 5 bases and 6 bases, in that order; junction bases with no gene match: 12. The DNA for the CDR3 is TGTGCCAGCAGTGGACAGGGGGATATCATCAGAGATGGCTACACCTTC. Protein product: CASSGQGDIIRDGYTF.

This rearrangement joins TRBV27 to TRBJ2-3; no definite D call. From germline, CDR1 is MNHEY and CDR2 SMNVEV (reference sequence). This CDR3 region has 12 residues. Between the trimmed V and J ends, which lost 6 bases and 10 bases, there was a span of 14 bases. The CDR3 region is CASSPLTGSQYF. Here the CDR3 DNA reads TGTGCCAGCAGCCCTCTTACGGGTTCGCAGTATTTT.

V usage is TRBV18 and J usage is TRBJ2-3; 7 positions match TRBD1. The V and J ends lost 6 bases and 6 bases, in that order; junction bases with no gene match: 6. Germline V gene data show CDR1 as KGHSH and CDR2 as LQKENI. CDR3 length: 13 residues. DNA for the CDR3: TGTGCCAGCTCCTTCGGACAGGAGGATACGCAGTATTTT. It specifies CASSFGQEDTQYF.

V gene TRBV7-8 combines with J gene TRBJ2-1; possibly TRBD2 for D (5 bases). V was clipped by 5 bases and J by 8 bases, with 7 bases between them. CDR1 and CDR2 (germline): SGHVS, FQNEAQ. There are 11 residues in the CDR3. The CDR3 region has the DNA TGTGCCAGCAGCACTAGGGATGAGCAGTTCTTC. Amino acid sequence: CASSTRDEQFF.

The chain couples TRBV28 to TRBJ1-1, with D perhaps matching TRBD1 (6 bases). Germline V gives CDR1 MDHEN, CDR2 SYDVKM. V lost 6 bases and J lost 8, with 16 bases in between. The CDR3 length is 13 residues. The CDR3 region is CASSHPRRGEAFF. CDR3 in DNA: TGTGCCAGCAGCCACCCAAGGAGGGGGGAAGCTTTCTTT.

Comment on this clone: The sample contains more than one DNA sequence encoding this CDR3. This sequence joins TRBV5-6 and TRBJ2-7; D is ambiguous. The V end was cut by 2 bases, the J end by 4 bases, with 4 bases between. CDR1 SGHDT and CDR2 YYEEEE come from the germline V gene. The length of the CDR3 is 11 residues. The chain's CDR3 is CASSFGYEQYF. CDR3 sequence (DNA): TGTGCCAGCAGCTTCGGATACGAGCAGTACTTC.

The gene calls are TRBV7-9 and TRBJ1-2; the D is unclear. Looked up from germline, CDR1 is SEHNR and CDR2 is FQNEAQ (reference sequence). The CDR3 contains 13 residues. The V end lost 5 bases, the J end lost 4 bases, and 11 bases lay between the germline ends. The CDR3 region is CASSPTVIYGYTF. CDR3 nucleotides: TGTGCCAGCAGCCCCACAGTTATCTATGGCTACACCTTC.

The chain is built from TRBV9 and TRBJ2-2; no clear D gene. Trimming stripped 4 bases from V and 0 bases from J, with 4 bases between. Germline CDR1 reads SGDLS; CDR2 reads YYNGEE. The CDR3 is 13 amino acids. Here the CDR3 reads CASSRTNTGELFF. The CDR3, as DNA: TGTGCCAGCAGCCGAACGAACACCGGGGAGCTGTTTTTT.

V and J are TRBV5-1 and TRBJ2-7; 8 bases are a match to TRBD1. The CDR3 is 14 amino acids. Germline lookup yields CDR1 SGHRS and CDR2 YFSETQ. J was trimmed by 6 bases and V by 0 bases; bases with no gene match: 5. The CDR3: CASSLAGTGTEQYF. In nucleotides, the CDR3 is TGCGCCAGCAGCTTGGCGGGGACAGGCACCGAGCAGTACTTC.

The chain employs TRBV6-1 and TRBJ2-1; the match to TRBD2 covers 9 bases. CDR1 and CDR2 from the germline V gene are MNHNS and SASEGT. The CDR3 is 13 amino acids. Germline trimming cut 3 bases from V and 13 bases from J; bases unmatched to any gene: 7. As DNA, the CDR3 is TGTGCCAGCAGTGAGGTTAGCGGGAGTAGTCAGTTCTTC. As protein: CASSEVSGSSQFF.

V and J are TRBV29-1 and TRBJ2-7; TRBD2 might be the D (5 bases). Germline CDR1 is SQVTM and CDR2 is ANQGSEA. The CDR3 is 13 residues long. V gave up 0 bases and J gave up 1 base, with 7 bases separating them. CDR3 nucleotide sequence: TGCAGCGTTGAAGATGCGGGTTCCTACGAGCAGTACTTC. Protein sequence: CSVEDAGSYEQYF.

The chain recombines TRBV7-6 with TRBJ2-7; 9 bases line up with TRBD2. Germline V gene lookup returns CDR1 SGHVS and CDR2 FNYEAQ. The V gene end was trimmed by 2 bases and the J gene end by 3 bases; junction bases not matched to a gene: 14. CDR3 length: 18 residues. For the CDR3, the DNA is TGTGCCAGCAGCTTACTAGTAGCGGGAGAAAGGAGCTTCTACGAGCAGTACTTC. This sequence encodes CASSLLVAGERSFYEQYF.

This chain connects TRBV4-3 to TRBJ2-2; D possibly corresponds to TRBD1 (6 bases). The V gene lost 0 bases and the J gene lost 0 bases, with 14 bases spanning the gap. Germline assignment: CDR1 LGHNA and CDR2 YSLEER. The length of the CDR3 is 18 residues. The CDR3 sequence: CASSQDWVGGANTGELFF. The CDR3 DNA reads as TGCGCCAGCAGCCAAGATTGGGTTGGGGGCGCGAACACCGGGGAGCTGTTTTTT.

This rearrangement joins TRBV9 to TRBJ1-4; possibly TRBD1 for D (5 bases). The CDR3 has 14 residues. CDR1 and CDR2 from the germline V gene are SGDLS and YYNGEE. Trimming shortened V by 0 bases and J by 7 bases, and 10 bases separated the two germline ends. CDR3 nucleotide sequence: TGTGCCAGCAGCGTAGAGGCAGGGAGTGAAAAACTGTTTTTT. Translation: CASSVEAGSEKLFF. Supplemented by reference TRBV9 and TRBJ1-4, the full variable domain reads DSGVTQTPKHLITATGQRVTLRCSPRSGDLSVYWYQQSLDQGLQFLIQYYNGEERAKGNILERFSAQQFPDLHSELNLSSLELGDSALYFCASSVEAGSEKLFFGSGTQLSVL.

This rearrangement joins TRBV27 to TRBJ2-1, with D tentatively TRBD1 (5 bases). The V and J ends lost 2 bases and 9 bases respectively, with 17 bases between them. Per the germline V gene, CDR1 is MNHEY and CDR2 is SMNVEV (reference sequence). This CDR3 is built from 15 residues. The DNA of the CDR3 is TGTGCCAGCAGTTTAAGTGGGGCCGGCCTGGGTGAGCAGTTCTTC. Protein sequence: CASSLSGAGLGEQFF.